The clone carrying this T cell receptor beta chain was detected ten times or more. Its specificity is unknown. This CDR3 comprises 13 residues. Germline-derived CDR1 and CDR2 are DFQATT and SNEGSKA (reference sequence). Trimming shortened V by 1 base and J by 3 bases, and 7 bases separated the two germline ends. Every TCR cDNA molecule bore a unique molecular identifier. Via MiXCR, TCRdb re-called the 5' RACE reads, giving one row per CDR3 protein. The sample gives about 45,000 distinct CDR3 sequences, roughly 13% of which show up once; around 54% is in the top ten. Specified time point: sample taken at primary tumor resection. The roughly 79 donors had untreated early-stage non-small cell lung cancer. Whole RNA obtained from tumor, nontumor lung or frozen PBMC underwent sequencing without sorting. This entry comes from a study of spatial heterogeneity in lung cancer. General study points: Whereas they appeared in blood less at follow-up, ubiquitous expanded tumor TCRs appeared there more at resection.

The source is a male donor with early-stage non-small cell lung cancer. Sequencing was performed on PBMCs, taken at surgery. This chain connects TRBV20-1 to TRBJ1-5; D gene ambiguous. The CDR3, as DNA: TGCAGTGCTAGAGGGAATTACAATCAGCCCCAGCATTTT. This encodes CSARGNYNQPQHF.